The 4 T cell receptor beta chains listed next were all sequenced from one sample in a study of cytomegalovirus exposure and HLA in healthy donors. PCR employed 60 Vbeta and 13 Jbeta primers. Sequenced by immunoSEQ multiplex PCR; TCRdb stores in-frame clones only, minus some. This sample yields 150,000 to 200,000 clones, of which 75% to 80% are seen a single time; around 0.97% belongs to the top ten. The sequenced sample was PBMCs. The source of these receptors is a woman aged 45-65 years in good health and CMV-seropositive.

This chain joins TRBV5-4 and TRBJ2-3; D remains ambiguous. Trimming left V 4 bases short and J 4 bases short, with 13 bases between. This CDR3 has 14 amino acids. Germline V CDR1 and CDR2: SGHNT, YYREEE (reference sequence). CDR3 region: CASSLGSRSDTQYF. The CDR3 region has the DNA TGTGCCAGCAGCCTCGGGTCGAGGTCAGATACGCAGTATTTT. The complete variable domain, with remaining parts taken from reference TRBV5-4 and TRBJ2-3, reads ETGVTQSPTHLIKTRGQQVTLRCSSQSGHNTVSWYQQALGQGPQFIFQYYREEENGRGNFPPRFSGLQFPNYSSELNVNALELDDSALYLCASSLGSRSDTQYFGPGTRLTVL.

This sequence joins TRBV29-1 and TRBJ2-2; possibly TRBD2 for D (7 bases). V gave up 7 bases and J gave up 4 bases, with 13 bases separating them. The germline CDR1 and CDR2 sequences are SQVTM and ANQGSEA. This CDR3 region has 13 residues. CDR3 DNA: TGCAGCGGAAGGGGGGGGAGCACCGGGGAGCTGTTTTTT. Its translation is CSGRGGSTGELFF.

The sample holds a few counts of this clone. The chain's CDR3 is CASSRRGGYLGQGEGYTEAFF. The CDR3 coding sequence is TGCGCCAGCAGCCGACGGGGTGGCTATCTGGGACAGGGGGAAGGGTACACTGAAGCTTTCTTT. V is TRBV4-1 and J is TRBJ1-1, with 11 nucleotides matching TRBD1. This CDR3 is 21 amino acids long. The V segment lost 4 bases and the J segment 3 bases; nucleotides outside the gene matches: 22. Germline CDR1 reads MGHRA; CDR2 reads YSYEKL.

V is TRBV12-5 and J is TRBJ2-6; no reliable D call. The V and J ends lost 2 bases and 6 bases respectively, with 5 bases between them. CDR1 and CDR2 (germline): LGHNT, FRNRAP. The CDR3 totals 13 residues. The CDR3 DNA is TGTGCTAGTGGTTTGATAGCGGCCAACGTCCTGACTTTC. As protein: CASGLIAANVLTF.